The clone carrying this TCR beta chain was found a few times. TCRdb analysed the RACE reads with MiXCR anew, one entry per CDR3 protein. The data show around 150,000 distinct CDR3 sequences, about 27% seen once. The sample belongs to a study of human T cells and chemical hapten exposure. Study summary: Patch tests of 0.01% DPC on the upper back were read at 6 days.

The CDR3 runs to 14 residues. The germline CDR1 and CDR2 sequences are LGHNT and FRNRAP. Trimming stripped 4 bases from V and 5 bases from J, with 15 bases between. The time point was: patch test 3, about 24 weeks after DPC sensitization. Specified treatment: therapeutic diphenylcyclopropenone sensitization with weekly scalp DPC. The sample was whole blood, taken in connection with sensitization to the hapten diphenylcyclopropenone (DPC). This TCR came from a woman younger than 35 with alopecia areata. Some clones in this sample may be carry-over from other donors' samples. This chain links TRBV12-5 with TRBJ2-7; D is uncertain. The CDR3 sequence: CASGSPIPGDEQYF. DNA of the CDR3: TGTGCTAGTGGTTCACCCATACCCGGAGACGAGCAGTACTTC.